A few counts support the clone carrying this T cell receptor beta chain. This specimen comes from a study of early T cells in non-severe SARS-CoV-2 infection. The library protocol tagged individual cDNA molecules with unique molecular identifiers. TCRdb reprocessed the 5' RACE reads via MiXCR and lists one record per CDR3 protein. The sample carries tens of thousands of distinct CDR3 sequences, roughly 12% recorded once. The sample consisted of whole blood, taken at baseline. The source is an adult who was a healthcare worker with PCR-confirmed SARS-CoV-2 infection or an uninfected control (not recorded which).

The CDR3 bases are TGTGCCAGCCGAAAGGGGCGCGGGGGACCCCAAGAGACCCAGTACTTC. Its protein is CASRKGRGGPQETQYF. The J gene is TRBJ2-5, the V gene TRBV7-8; 7 positions match TRBD2. This CDR3 region has 16 residues. The germline V gene has CDR1 SGHVS and CDR2 FQNEAQ. V dropped 8 bases and J dropped 1; count of bases not matched to a gene: 13.